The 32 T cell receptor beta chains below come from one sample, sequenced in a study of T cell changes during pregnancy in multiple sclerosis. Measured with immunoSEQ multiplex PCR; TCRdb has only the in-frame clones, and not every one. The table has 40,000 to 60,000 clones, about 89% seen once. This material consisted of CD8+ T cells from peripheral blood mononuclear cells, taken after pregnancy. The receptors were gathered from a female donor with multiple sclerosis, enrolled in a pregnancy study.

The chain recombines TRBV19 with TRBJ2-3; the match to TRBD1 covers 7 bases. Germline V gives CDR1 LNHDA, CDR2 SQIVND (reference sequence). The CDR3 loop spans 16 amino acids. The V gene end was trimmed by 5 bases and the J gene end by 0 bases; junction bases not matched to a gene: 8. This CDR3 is CASSFSHRGSTDTQYF. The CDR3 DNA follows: TGTGCCAGTAGTTTCTCCCACAGGGGTAGCACAGATACGCAGTATTTT.

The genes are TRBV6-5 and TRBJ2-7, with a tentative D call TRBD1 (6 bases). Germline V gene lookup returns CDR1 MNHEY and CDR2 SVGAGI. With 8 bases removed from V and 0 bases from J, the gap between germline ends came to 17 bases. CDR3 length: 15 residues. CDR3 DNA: TGTGCCAGCGGGACAAGCAATATACCCTCCTACGAGCAGTACTTC. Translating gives CASGTSNIPSYEQYF.

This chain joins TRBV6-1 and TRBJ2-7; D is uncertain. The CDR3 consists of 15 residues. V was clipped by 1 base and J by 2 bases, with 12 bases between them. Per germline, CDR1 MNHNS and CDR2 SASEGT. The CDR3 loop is CASSEVPAGAYEQYF. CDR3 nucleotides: TGTGCCAGCAGTGAAGTCCCTGCAGGTGCCTACGAGCAGTACTTC.

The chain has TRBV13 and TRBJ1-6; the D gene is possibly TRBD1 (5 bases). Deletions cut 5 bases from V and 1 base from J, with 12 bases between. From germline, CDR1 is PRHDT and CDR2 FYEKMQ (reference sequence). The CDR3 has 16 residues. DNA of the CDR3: TGTGCCAGCAGCCTCGCGGGGGGTTCCTATAATTCACCCCTCCACTTT. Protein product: CASSLAGGSYNSPLHF.

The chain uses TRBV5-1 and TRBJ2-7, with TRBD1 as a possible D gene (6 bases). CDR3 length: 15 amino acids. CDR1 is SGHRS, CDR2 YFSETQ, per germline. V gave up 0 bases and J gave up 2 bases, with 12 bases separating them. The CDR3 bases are TGCGCCAGCAGCTTGGAGTCGGGGACACCCTACGAGCAGTACTTC. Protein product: CASSLESGTPYEQYF. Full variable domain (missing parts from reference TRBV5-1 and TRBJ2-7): KAGVTQTPRYLIKTRGQQVTLSCSPISGHRSVSWYQQTPGQGLQFLFEYFSETQRNKGNFPGRFSGRQFSNSRSEMNVSTLELGDSALYLCASSLESGTPYEQYFGPGTRLTVT.

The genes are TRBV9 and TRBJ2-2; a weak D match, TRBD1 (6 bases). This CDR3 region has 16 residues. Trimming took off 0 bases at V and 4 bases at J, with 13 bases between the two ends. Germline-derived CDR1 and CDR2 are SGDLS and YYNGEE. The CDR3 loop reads CASSVVQGYGTGELFF. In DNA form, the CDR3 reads TGTGCCAGCAGCGTAGTGCAGGGGTACGGCACCGGGGAGCTGTTTTTT.

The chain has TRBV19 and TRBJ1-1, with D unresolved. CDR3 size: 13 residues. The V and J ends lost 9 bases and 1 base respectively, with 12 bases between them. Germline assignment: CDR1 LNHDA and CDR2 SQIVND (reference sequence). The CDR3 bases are TGTGCCAGCGGGAGGTGGGGGAACACTGAAGCTTTCTTT. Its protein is CASGRWGNTEAFF.

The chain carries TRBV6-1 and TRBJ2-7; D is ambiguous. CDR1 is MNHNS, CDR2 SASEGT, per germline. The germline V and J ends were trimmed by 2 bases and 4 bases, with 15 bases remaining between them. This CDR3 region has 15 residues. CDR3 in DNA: TGTGCCAGCAGTGAATCCATGGCCGCTGGTTACGAGCAGTACTTC. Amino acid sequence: CASSESMAAGYEQYF.

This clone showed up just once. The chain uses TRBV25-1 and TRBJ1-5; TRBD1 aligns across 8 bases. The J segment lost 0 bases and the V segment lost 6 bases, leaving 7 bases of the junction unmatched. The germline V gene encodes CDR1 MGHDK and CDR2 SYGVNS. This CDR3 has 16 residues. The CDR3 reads CASRVQGVYSNQPQHF. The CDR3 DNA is TGTGCCAGCAGGGTACAGGGGGTTTATAGCAATCAGCCCCAGCATTTT.

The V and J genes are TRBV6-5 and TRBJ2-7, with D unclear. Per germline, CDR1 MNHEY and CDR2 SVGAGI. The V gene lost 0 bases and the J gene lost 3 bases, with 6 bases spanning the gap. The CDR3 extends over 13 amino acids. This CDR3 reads CASSYSSYYEQYF. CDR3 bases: TGTGCCAGCAGTTACTCCAGTTACTACGAGCAGTACTTC.

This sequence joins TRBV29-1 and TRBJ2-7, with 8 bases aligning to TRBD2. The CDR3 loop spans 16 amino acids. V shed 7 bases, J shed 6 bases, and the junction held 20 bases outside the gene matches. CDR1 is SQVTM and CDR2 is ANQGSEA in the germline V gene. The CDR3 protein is CSASGPGGLVLSEQYF. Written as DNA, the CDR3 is TGCAGCGCTTCCGGACCGGGGGGACTAGTGCTATCCGAGCAGTACTTC.

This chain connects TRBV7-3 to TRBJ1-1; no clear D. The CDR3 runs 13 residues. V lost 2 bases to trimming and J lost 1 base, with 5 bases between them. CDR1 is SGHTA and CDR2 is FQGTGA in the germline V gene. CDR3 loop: CASSLEENTEAFF. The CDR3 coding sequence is TGTGCCAGCAGCTTAGAGGAGAACACTGAAGCTTTCTTT.

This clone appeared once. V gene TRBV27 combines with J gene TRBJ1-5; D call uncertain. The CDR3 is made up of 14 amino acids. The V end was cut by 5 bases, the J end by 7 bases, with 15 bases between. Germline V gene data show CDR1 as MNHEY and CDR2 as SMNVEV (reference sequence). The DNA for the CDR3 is TGTGCCAGCAGTACATTAGACCCGGGGCAGCCCCAGCATTTT. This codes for CASSTLDPGQPQHF.

The CDR3 here is CASSPRDLPQHF. In DNA, the CDR3 is TGTGCCAGCAGTCCCAGGGATCTGCCCCAGCATTTT. The chain uses TRBV6-6 and TRBJ1-5; TRBD1 is a possible D gene (5 bases). CDR3 length: 12 amino acids. V was shortened by 5 bases and J by 9 bases, with 11 bases between the two germline ends. Germline-derived CDR1 and CDR2 are MNHNY and SVGAGI (reference sequence).

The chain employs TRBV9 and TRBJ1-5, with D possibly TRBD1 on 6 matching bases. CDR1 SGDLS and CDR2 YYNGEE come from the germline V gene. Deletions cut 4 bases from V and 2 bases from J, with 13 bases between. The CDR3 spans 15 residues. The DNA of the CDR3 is TGTGCCAGCAGCCCTGAACAGGGTCGCAATCAGCCCCAGCATTTT. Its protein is CASSPEQGRNQPQHF.

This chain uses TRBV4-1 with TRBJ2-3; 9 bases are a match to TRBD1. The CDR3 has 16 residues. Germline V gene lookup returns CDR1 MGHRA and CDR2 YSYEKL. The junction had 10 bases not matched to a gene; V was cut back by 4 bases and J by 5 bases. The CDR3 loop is CASSPRVTGGRDTQYF. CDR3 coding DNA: TGCGCCAGCAGCCCACGCGTTACAGGGGGCCGAGATACGCAGTATTTT.

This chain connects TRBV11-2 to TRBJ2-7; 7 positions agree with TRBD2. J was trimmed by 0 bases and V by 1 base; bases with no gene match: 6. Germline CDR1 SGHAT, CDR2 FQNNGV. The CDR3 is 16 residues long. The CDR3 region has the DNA TGTGCCAGCAGCTTAGGGGGCGGGGGAGCCTCCTACGAGCAGTACTTC. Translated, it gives CASSLGGGGASYEQYF.

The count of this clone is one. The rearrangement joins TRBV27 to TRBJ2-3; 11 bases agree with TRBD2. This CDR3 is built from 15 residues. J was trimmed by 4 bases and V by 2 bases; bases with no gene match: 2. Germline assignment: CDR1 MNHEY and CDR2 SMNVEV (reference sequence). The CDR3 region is CASSLLAGGADTQYF. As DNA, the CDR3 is TGTGCCAGCAGTTTACTAGCGGGGGGTGCAGATACGCAGTATTTT.

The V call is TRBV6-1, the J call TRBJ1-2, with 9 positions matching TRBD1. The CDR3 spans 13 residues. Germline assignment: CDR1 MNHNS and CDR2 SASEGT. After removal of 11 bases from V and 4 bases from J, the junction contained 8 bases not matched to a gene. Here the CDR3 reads CAGGQGTSYGYTF. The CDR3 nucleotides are TGTGCCGGCGGACAGGGGACCTCCTATGGCTACACCTTC.

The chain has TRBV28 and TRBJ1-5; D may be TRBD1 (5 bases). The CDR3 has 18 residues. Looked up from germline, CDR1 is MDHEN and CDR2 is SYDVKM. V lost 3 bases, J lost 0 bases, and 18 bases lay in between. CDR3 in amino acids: CASSFRGISSYSNQPQHF. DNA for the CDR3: TGTGCCAGCAGTTTCCGGGGGATATCGTCGTATAGCAATCAGCCCCAGCATTTT.

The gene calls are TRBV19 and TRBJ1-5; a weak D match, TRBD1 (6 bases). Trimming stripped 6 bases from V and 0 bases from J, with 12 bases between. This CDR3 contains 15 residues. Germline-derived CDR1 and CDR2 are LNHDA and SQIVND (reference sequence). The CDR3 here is CASSRRTDSNQPQHF. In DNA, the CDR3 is TGTGCCAGTAGCCGACGGACAGATAGCAATCAGCCCCAGCATTTT. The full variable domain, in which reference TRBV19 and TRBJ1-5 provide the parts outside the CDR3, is DGGITQSPKYLFRKEGQNVTLSCEQNLNHDAMYWYRQDPGQGLRLIYYSQIVNDFQKGDIAEGYSVSREKKESFPLTVTSAQKNPTAFYLCASSRRTDSNQPQHFGDGTRLSIL.

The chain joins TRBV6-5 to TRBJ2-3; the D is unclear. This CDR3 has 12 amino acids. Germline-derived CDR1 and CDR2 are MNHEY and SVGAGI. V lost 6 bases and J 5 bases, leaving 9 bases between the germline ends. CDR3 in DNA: TGTGCCAGCAGCCACCCCGGAGATACGCAGTATTTT. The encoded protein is CASSHPGDTQYF.

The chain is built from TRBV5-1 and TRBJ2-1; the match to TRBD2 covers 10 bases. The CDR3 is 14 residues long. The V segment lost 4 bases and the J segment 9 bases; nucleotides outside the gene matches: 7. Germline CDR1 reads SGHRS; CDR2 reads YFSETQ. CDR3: CASSTGLASIEQFF. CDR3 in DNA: TGCGCCAGCAGCACGGGACTAGCGTCTATTGAGCAGTTCTTC.

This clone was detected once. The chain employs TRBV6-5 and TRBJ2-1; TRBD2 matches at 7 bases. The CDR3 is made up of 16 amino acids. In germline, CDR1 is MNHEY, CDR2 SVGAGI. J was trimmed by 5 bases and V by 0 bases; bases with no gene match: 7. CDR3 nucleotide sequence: TGTGCCAGCAGTTACTCGGGAGGGGTGGTCCACAATGAGCAGTTCTTC. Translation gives CASSYSGGVVHNEQFF.

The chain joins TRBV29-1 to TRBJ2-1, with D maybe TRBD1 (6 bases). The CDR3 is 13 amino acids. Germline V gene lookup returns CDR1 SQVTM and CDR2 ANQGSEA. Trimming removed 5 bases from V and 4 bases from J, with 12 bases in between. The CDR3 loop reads CSVKPDSYNEQFF. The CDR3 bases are TGCAGCGTTAAACCGGACAGTTACAATGAGCAGTTCTTC.

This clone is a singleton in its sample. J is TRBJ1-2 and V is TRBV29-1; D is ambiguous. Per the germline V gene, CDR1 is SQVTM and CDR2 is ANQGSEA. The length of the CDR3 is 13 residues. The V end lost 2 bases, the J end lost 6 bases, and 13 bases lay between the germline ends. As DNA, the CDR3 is TGCAGCGTTGAAACTCCCCTGGGAGATGGCTACACCTTC. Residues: CSVETPLGDGYTF.

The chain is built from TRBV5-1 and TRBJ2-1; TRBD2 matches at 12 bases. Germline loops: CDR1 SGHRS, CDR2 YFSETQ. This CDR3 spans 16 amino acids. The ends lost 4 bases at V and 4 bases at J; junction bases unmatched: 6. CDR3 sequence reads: CASSEKLAGGYNEQFF. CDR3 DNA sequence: TGCGCCAGCAGCGAGAAACTAGCGGGGGGATACAATGAGCAGTTCTTC.

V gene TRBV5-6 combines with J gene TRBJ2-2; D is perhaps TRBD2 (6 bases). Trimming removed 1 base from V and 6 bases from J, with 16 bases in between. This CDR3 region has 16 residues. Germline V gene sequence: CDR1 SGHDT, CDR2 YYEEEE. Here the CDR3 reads CASSLTGLLNPGELFF. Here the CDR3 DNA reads TGTGCCAGCAGCTTGACGGGACTTTTAAACCCCGGGGAGCTGTTTTTT.

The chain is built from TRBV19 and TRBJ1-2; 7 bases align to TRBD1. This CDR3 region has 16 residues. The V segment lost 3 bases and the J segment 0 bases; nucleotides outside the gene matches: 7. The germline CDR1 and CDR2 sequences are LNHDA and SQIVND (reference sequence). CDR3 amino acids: CASSIGTGEANYGYTF. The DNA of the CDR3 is TGTGCCAGTAGTATTGGAACAGGGGAGGCTAACTATGGCTACACCTTC.

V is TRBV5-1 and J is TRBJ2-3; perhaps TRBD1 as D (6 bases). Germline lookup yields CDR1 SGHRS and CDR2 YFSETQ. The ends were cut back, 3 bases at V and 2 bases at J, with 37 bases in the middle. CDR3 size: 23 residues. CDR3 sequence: CASSSPTSTVPGHRRTITDTQYF. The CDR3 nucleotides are TGCGCCAGCAGCTCCCCTACCTCCACAGTACCGGGACATCGACGAACTATCACAGATACGCAGTATTTT.

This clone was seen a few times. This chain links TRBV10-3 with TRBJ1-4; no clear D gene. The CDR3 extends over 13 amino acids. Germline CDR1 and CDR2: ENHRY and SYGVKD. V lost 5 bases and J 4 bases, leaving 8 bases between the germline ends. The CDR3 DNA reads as TGTGCCATCAGTCTACGCCGTAATGAAAAACTGTTTTTT. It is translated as CAISLRRNEKLFF.

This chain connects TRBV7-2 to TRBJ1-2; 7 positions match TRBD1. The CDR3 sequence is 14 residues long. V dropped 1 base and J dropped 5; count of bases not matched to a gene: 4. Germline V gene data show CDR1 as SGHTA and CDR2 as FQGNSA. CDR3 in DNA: TGTGCCAGCAGCTTAGTGCTCAGGGGGTATGGCTACACCTTC. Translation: CASSLVLRGYGYTF.